Below are 26 T cell receptor beta chains sequenced from a single sample in a study of graft-versus-host responses after intestinal transplantation. These receptors' targets are unknown. The protocol was immunoSEQ multiplex PCR, while the TCRdb copy is restricted to in-frame clones and leaves out a portion. The top ten clones hold more than 0.9% of a sample with more than 95,000 clones, roughly 93% of them seen once. The source was unstimulated CD8+ T cells sorted from spleen or lymph node cells, collected before intestinal transplant. The receptors were gathered from a human donor who received an intestinal transplant.

The chain employs TRBV30 and TRBJ2-6; maybe TRBD1 (5 bases). The germline V gene encodes CDR1 GTSNPN and CDR2 SVGIG (reference sequence). V gave up 4 bases and J gave up 0 bases, with 19 bases separating them. The CDR3 extends over 18 amino acids. The DNA for the CDR3 is TGTGCCTGGACAGGGCTTGTAGATGATAGCTCTGGGGCCAACGTCCTGACTTTC. Encoded protein: CAWTGLVDDSSGANVLTF.

This clone appeared a single time. The V call is TRBV7-2, the J call TRBJ2-1, with D uncertain. Germline V gene lookup returns CDR1 SGHTA and CDR2 FQGNSA. Trimming pared 1 base from V and 5 bases from J, leaving 12 bases between. The CDR3 runs 15 residues. This CDR3 is CASSLVGNPNNEQFF. CDR3 nucleotides: TGTGCCAGCAGCTTAGTGGGTAACCCTAACAATGAGCAGTTCTTC.

The chain couples TRBV6-5 to TRBJ2-1; tentatively, D is TRBD1 (6 bases). Germline CDR1 MNHEY, CDR2 SVGAGI. The CDR3 sequence is 15 residues long. V was shortened by 5 bases and J by 5 bases, with 16 bases between the two germline ends. The CDR3 is CASSPTVGGNNEQFF. Here the CDR3 DNA reads TGTGCCAGCAGTCCTACAGTAGGGGGTAACAATGAGCAGTTCTTC.

The chain links TRBV5-1 to TRBJ2-2; D unclear. Germline CDR1 reads SGHRS; CDR2 reads YFSETQ. Trimming took off 1 base at V and 4 bases at J, with 14 bases between the two ends. The CDR3 covers 16 residues. CDR3 residues: CASSLYGQEPTGELFF. The DNA for the CDR3 is TGCGCCAGCAGCTTGTACGGGCAGGAGCCCACCGGGGAGCTGTTTTTT.

This rearrangement joins TRBV16 to TRBJ2-5; no definite D call. V shed 1 base and J shed 2 bases, with 11 bases lying between them. The CDR3 has 15 residues. Germline CDR1 KGHSY, CDR2 FQNENV. The CDR3 nucleotides read TGTGCCAGCAGCCAATTCGAGACACCGCAAGAGACCCAGTACTTC. It encodes CASSQFETPQETQYF.

This chain connects TRBV19 to TRBJ2-7; D gene uncertain. CDR3 size: 11 residues. V dropped 5 bases and J dropped 4 bases, with 6 bases sitting between them. The V gene's germline CDR1 is LNHDA and CDR2 SQIVND (reference sequence). Written as DNA, the CDR3 is TGTGCCAGTAGTGATCCTTACGAGCAGTACTTC. It specifies CASSDPYEQYF. Full variable domain (outside the CDR3, taken from reference TRBV19 and TRBJ2-7): DGGITQSPKYLFRKEGQNVTLSCEQNLNHDAMYWYRQDPGQGLRLIYYSQIVNDFQKGDIAEGYSVSREKKESFPLTVTSAQKNPTAFYLCASSDPYEQYFGPGTRLTVT.

The chain carries TRBV30 and TRBJ2-1, with TRBD2 matching over 12 bases. CDR1 is GTSNPN, CDR2 SVGIG, per germline (reference sequence). V lost 3 bases, J lost 10 bases, and 19 bases stayed unmatched. The length of the CDR3 is 18 residues. The CDR3 loop is CAWSRGPPLAGGPGEQFF. In nucleotides, the CDR3 is TGTGCCTGGAGCAGAGGGCCCCCCCTAGCGGGGGGGCCAGGAGAGCAGTTCTTC.

The J gene is TRBJ2-7, the V gene TRBV9; perhaps TRBD2 as D (5 bases). V was trimmed by 0 bases and J by 1 base, leaving 11 bases between them. Per the germline V gene, CDR1 is SGDLS and CDR2 is YYNGEE. This CDR3 is built from 15 residues. CDR3 loop: CASSVADRGSYEQYF. Here the CDR3 DNA reads TGTGCCAGCAGCGTAGCGGATCGGGGTTCCTACGAGCAGTACTTC.

V usage is TRBV11-2 and J usage is TRBJ2-7; D is unresolved. V gave up 1 base and J gave up 6 bases, with 4 bases separating them. The CDR3 runs to 11 residues. Per the germline V gene, CDR1 is SGHAT and CDR2 is FQNNGV. The CDR3 bases are TGTGCCAGCAGCTTAGGGGTCGAGCAGTACTTC. Translating gives CASSLGVEQYF.

CDR3 sequence (DNA): TGTGCCAGCAGTTGGGACACACAGACCTCCTACGAGCAGTACTTC. Its translation: CASSWDTQTSYEQYF. This chain links TRBV27 with TRBJ2-7; possible D gene TRBD1, 6 bases. The V gene lost 4 bases and the J gene lost 0 bases, with 13 bases spanning the gap. This CDR3 has 15 residues. The V gene's germline CDR1 is MNHEY and CDR2 SMNVEV (reference sequence).

This sequence joins TRBV30 and TRBJ1-2, with a tentative D call TRBD1 (6 bases). Germline V gene data show CDR1 as GTSNPN and CDR2 as SVGIG (reference sequence). V was trimmed by 0 bases and J by 4 bases, leaving 27 bases between them. The CDR3 loop spans 19 amino acids. This chain's CDR3 is CAWSVLLVGRGVEGYGYTF. The CDR3 DNA sequence: TGTGCCTGGAGTGTACTGTTGGTGGGCAGGGGAGTTGAAGGCTATGGCTACACCTTC.

The genes are TRBV6-6 and TRBJ2-3; D is ambiguous. V was clipped by 0 bases and J by 0 bases, with 4 bases between them. CDR1 is MNHNY and CDR2 is SVGAGI in the germline V gene (reference sequence). The CDR3 has 14 residues. The CDR3 DNA reads TGTGCCAGCAGTTACTCTGGAAGCACAGATACGCAGTATTTT. This codes for CASSYSGSTDTQYF.

The J gene is TRBJ2-5, the V gene TRBV4-1, with 13 bases fitting TRBD2. The germline V gene encodes CDR1 MGHRA and CDR2 YSYEKL. Trimming removed 3 bases from V and 4 bases from J; junction bases left unmatched: 8. The CDR3 length is 17 residues. The CDR3 region is CASSHPGLAGVIETQYF. CDR3 in DNA: TGCGCCAGCAGCCACCCCGGACTAGCGGGGGTCATAGAGACCCAGTACTTC.

This clone was seen once. The chain carries TRBV2 and TRBJ2-2; no firm D call. With 6 bases removed from V and 6 bases from J, the gap between germline ends came to 14 bases. CDR3 length: 14 residues. Per the germline V gene, CDR1 is SNHLY and CDR2 is FYNNEI. CDR3 residues: CASRTIGKSGELFF. The CDR3 region has the DNA TGTGCCAGCAGGACGATAGGAAAGTCCGGGGAGCTGTTTTTT.

This sequence joins TRBV11-2 and TRBJ1-2, with D possibly being TRBD1 (6 bases). CDR1 is SGHAT, CDR2 FQNNGV, per germline. V was trimmed by 5 bases and J by 1 base, leaving 14 bases between them. This CDR3 has 15 residues. CDR3 DNA: TGTGCCAGCAGCCCAGGGGTCAGTTTTAACTATGGCTACACCTTC. As protein: CASSPGVSFNYGYTF.

The gene calls are TRBV11-2 and TRBJ2-7; D possibly corresponds to TRBD2 (6 bases). Deletions cut 8 bases from V and 1 base from J, with 18 bases between. CDR3 length: 15 residues. Germline V gene data show CDR1 as SGHAT and CDR2 as FQNNGV. The CDR3 bases are TGTGCCAGCCAAGGAGCAGGGACTCCATCCTACGAGCAGTACTTC. It yields the protein CASQGAGTPSYEQYF.

This rearrangement joins TRBV6-6 to TRBJ2-7, with 9 bases matching TRBD1. CDR3 size: 15 residues. Germline loops: CDR1 MNHNY, CDR2 SVGAGI (reference sequence). The V gene end was trimmed by 0 bases and the J gene end by 6 bases; junction bases not matched to a gene: 6. The CDR3 DNA reads TGTGCCAGCAGTTACTCGATGAAACAGGGGGCCGAGCAGTACTTC. It yields the protein CASSYSMKQGAEQYF.

This chain connects TRBV7-9 to TRBJ1-5; D unresolved. Germline lookup yields CDR1 SEHNR and CDR2 FQNEAQ (reference sequence). The V end was cut by 1 base, the J end by 8 bases, with 0 bases between. The CDR3 sequence is 10 residues long. The CDR3 reads CASSLEPQHF. The CDR3 DNA sequence: TGTGCCAGCAGCTTAGAGCCCCAGCATTTT.

The chain employs TRBV29-1 and TRBJ2-7; D ambiguous. The length of the CDR3 is 14 residues. CDR1 SQVTM and CDR2 ANQGSEA come from the germline V gene. The V gene lost 2 bases and the J gene lost 0 bases, with 11 bases spanning the gap. The CDR3 coding sequence is TGCAGCGTTGAATTACAGACCTACTCCTACGAGCAGTACTTC. Translated: CSVELQTYSYEQYF.

The chain employs TRBV6-5 and TRBJ2-7, with a tentative D call TRBD1 (6 bases). V lost 6 bases, J lost 3 bases, and 15 bases lay in between. Germline CDR1 is MNHEY and CDR2 is SVGAGI. The CDR3 is 14 amino acids. The CDR3 coding sequence is TGTGCCAGCAGCCCCGGACAGTTGATCTACGAGCAGTACTTC. Its protein product is CASSPGQLIYEQYF.

Written as DNA, the CDR3 is TGCGCCAGCAGCCAAGGAACACACTCCTACAATGAGCAGTTCTTC. This translates into CASSQGTHSYNEQFF. The genes are TRBV4-1 and TRBJ2-1; D gene ambiguous. Trimming removed 1 base at V and 0 bases at J, with 7 bases between. Germline V gives CDR1 MGHRA, CDR2 YSYEKL. CDR3 size: 15 residues.

The chain employs TRBV6-5 and TRBJ1-1; a weak D match, TRBD1 (6 bases). This CDR3 comprises 14 residues. The germline V gene encodes CDR1 MNHEY and CDR2 SVGAGI. Between the trimmed V and J ends, which lost 0 bases and 6 bases, there was a span of 11 bases. CDR3 residues: CASSYSLQGPEAFF. In DNA form, the CDR3 reads TGTGCCAGCAGTTACTCGCTACAGGGCCCTGAAGCTTTCTTT.

The chain joins TRBV2 to TRBJ2-1; D perhaps matches TRBD2 (5 bases). The CDR3 sequence is 12 residues long. The V end was cut by 6 bases, the J end by 9 bases, with 12 bases between. CDR1 SNHLY and CDR2 FYNNEI come from the germline V gene. The CDR3 reads CASRALEGEQFF. The CDR3 DNA sequence: TGTGCCAGCAGGGCCCTAGAGGGTGAGCAGTTCTTC.

This clone was seen a single time. CDR3 coding DNA: TGTGCCGGGCGGGGACAGCCCTTTTCCACTGAAGCTTTCTTT. Translated: CAGRGQPFSTEAFF. The gene calls are TRBV30 and TRBJ1-1; 7 bases are a match to TRBD1. The V gene end was trimmed by 8 bases and the J gene end by 4 bases; junction bases not matched to a gene: 13. CDR3 size: 14 residues. Per germline, CDR1 GTSNPN and CDR2 SVGIG (reference sequence).

Worth noting for this clone: Different DNA sequences within this sample yield the same CDR3. The chain joins TRBV11-2 to TRBJ1-2; no reliable D call. The CDR3 has 16 residues. Trimming stripped 4 bases from V and 1 base from J, with 16 bases between. Germline V gives CDR1 SGHAT, CDR2 FQNNGV. In DNA, the CDR3 is TGTGCCAGCAGCTCCGTCCGCGAGATGTTTAACTATGGCTACACCTTC. This sequence encodes CASSSVREMFNYGYTF.

V and J are TRBV7-9 and TRBJ1-2; tentative D call: TRBD1 (6 bases). The CDR3 has 12 residues. Germline V gene sequence: CDR1 SEHNR, CDR2 FQNEAQ (reference sequence). The V end was cut by 8 bases, the J end by 8 bases, with 15 bases between. CDR3 protein: CASSLGGEGYTF. Here the CDR3 DNA reads TGTGCCAGCTCACTTGGGGGCGAAGGCTACACCTTC.